The 9 T cell receptor beta chains given below trace back to one sample, sequenced in a study of blood T cell repertoires in COVID-19. Sequencing used immunoSEQ multiplex PCR; TCRdb keeps in-frame clones, though not all of them. The sample includes under 300,000 clones, 85% to 90% of them seen just once. The sequenced sample consisted of peripheral blood. All receptors derive from a woman between 40 and 55 years old with acute or convalescent COVID-19.

CDR3 in DNA: TGTGCCTGGAGTGTCCGGGACTTCTATGGCTACACCTTC. Translating it yields CAWSVRDFYGYTF. This rearrangement joins TRBV30 to TRBJ1-2; D possibly corresponds to TRBD1 (5 bases). The germline V gene has CDR1 GTSNPN and CDR2 SVGIG (reference sequence). The germline V and J ends were trimmed by 0 bases and 4 bases, with 9 bases remaining between them. The length of the CDR3 is 13 residues. Full variable domain (outside the CDR3, taken from reference TRBV30 and TRBJ1-2): SQTIHQWPATLVQPVGSPLSLECTVEGTSNPNLYWYRQAAGRGLQLLFYSVGIGQISSEVPQNLSASRPQDRQFILSSKKLLLSDSGFYLCAWSVRDFYGYTFGSGTRLTVV.

V gene TRBV28 combines with J gene TRBJ2-1; 8 nucleotides agree with TRBD2. This CDR3 has 15 amino acids. V trimming: 6 bases; J trimming: 4 bases; junction bases outside the gene matches: 8. From germline, CDR1 is MDHEN and CDR2 SYDVKM. CDR3 nucleotide sequence: TGTGCCAGCAGAATCGGGGGGGGAGTATACAATGAGCAGTTCTTC. The encoded protein is CASRIGGGVYNEQFF.

The J gene is TRBJ1-2, the V gene TRBV5-1; the D gene is possibly TRBD1 (5 bases). CDR1 SGHRS and CDR2 YFSETQ come from the germline V gene. The CDR3 consists of 15 residues. Trimming removed 0 bases from V and 8 bases from J, with 17 bases in between. The CDR3 spells CASSLASSGIGGYTF. The CDR3 bases are TGCGCCAGCAGCTTGGCTTCGTCAGGGATAGGGGGCTACACCTTC.

Remarks on this clone: This CDR3 is also generated by other DNA sequences in the sample. The chain combines TRBV3-1 (or the pseudogene TRBV3-2) with TRBJ1-4; D unresolved. The V end lost 4 bases, the J end lost 8 bases, and 11 bases lay between the germline ends. The germline V gene has CDR1 LGHDT and CDR2 YNNKEL (reference sequence). The CDR3 covers 13 residues. The CDR3 protein is CASSRRGEEKLFF. In DNA form, the CDR3 reads TGTGCCAGCAGCCGTCGAGGTGAGGAAAAACTGTTTTTT.

This chain joins TRBV5-3 and TRBJ2-7; D perhaps matches TRBD1 (6 bases). TRBV5-3 falls under the ORF class, with uncertain function. This CDR3 spans 12 amino acids. V lost 10 bases, J lost 4 bases, and 15 bases lay in between. This CDR3 is CASQGPLYEQYV. The CDR3 DNA is TGTGCCTCCCAGGGGCCCCTTTACGAGCAGTACGTC.

The chain carries TRBV10-2 and TRBJ2-1; 7 bases map to TRBD2. Per the germline V gene, CDR1 is WSHSY and CDR2 is SAAADI. The CDR3 sequence is 15 residues long. J lost 1 base, V lost 3 bases, and 3 bases had no gene match. CDR3 nucleotide sequence: TGCGCCAGCAGTGACAGCGGGGTTTCCTACAATGAGCAGTTCTTC. Translation gives CASSDSGVSYNEQFF.

V usage is TRBV2 and J usage is TRBJ2-7; 12 bases line up with TRBD1. The CDR3 totals 15 residues. Germline V gene sequence: CDR1 SNHLY, CDR2 FYNNEI. The V gene end was trimmed by 6 bases and the J gene end by 3 bases; junction bases not matched to a gene: 6. In DNA form, the CDR3 reads TGTGCCAGCAGGGGCCGGGACAGGGGGCGCTACGAGCAGTACGTC. Protein: CASRGRDRGRYEQYV.

The V call is TRBV4-1, the J call TRBJ1-5; 8 positions agree with TRBD1. The CDR3 length is 17 residues. Losses at the gene ends were 1 base for V and 4 bases for J; bases not matched to a gene: 9. Germline CDR1 reads MGHRA; CDR2 reads YSYEKL. CDR3 amino acids: CASSQVPRTGRNQPQHF. The CDR3 DNA is TGCGCCAGCAGCCAAGTGCCTCGGACAGGGAGGAATCAGCCCCAGCATTTT.

The chain links TRBV27 to TRBJ1-6, with D perhaps TRBD1 (5 bases). The CDR3 has 19 residues. V was pared by 0 bases and J by 4 bases, with 19 bases between. From germline, CDR1 is MNHEY and CDR2 SMNVEV (reference sequence). CDR3 protein: CASSLSGLLLQVYNSPLHF. CDR3 coding DNA: TGTGCCAGCAGTTTATCTGGTTTGTTGTTACAGGTTTATAATTCACCCCTCCACTTT.